This T cell receptor (beta chain) comes out of a study of cytomegalovirus exposure and HLA in healthy donors. Study details: Of the donors genotyped, about 410 in all, 75% to 85% fell in the Caucasian-associated ancestry cluster.

Primers: 60 Vbeta forward and 13 Jbeta reverse. Sequenced by immunoSEQ multiplex PCR; TCRdb stores in-frame clones only, minus some. The table has more than 150,000 clones, approximately 78% seen once; the top ten hold approximately 0.74%. The germline gives CDR1 SEHNR, CDR2 FQNEAQ (reference sequence). The V and J ends lost 5 bases and 1 base, in that order; junction bases with no gene match: 9. This CDR3 region has 16 residues. The rearrangement uses TRBV7-9 and TRBJ2-7, with TRBD2 matching 9 bases. This clonotype originated in a woman aged 18-29 years in good health and CMV-seronegative. Material: PBMCs. The CDR3 is CASSPESSGTSYEQYF. Written as DNA, the CDR3 is TGTGCCAGCAGCCCTGAATCTAGCGGGACTTCCTACGAGCAGTACTTC.